The entry below describes one TCR beta chain. No antigen is known for it. The V gene end was trimmed by 7 bases and the J gene end by 4 bases; junction bases not matched to a gene: 4. Looked up from germline, CDR1 is SQVTM and CDR2 is ANQGSEA. This CDR3 has 13 residues. The data were obtained in a study of CD8+ T cells in alopecia areata. TCR sequencing used cDNA made by reverse transcription of extracted RNA. Profiling relied on immunoSEQ multiplex PCR, and the TCRdb table lists in-frame clones only, not all of them. The sample comprises 150,000 to 250,000 clones, about three fifths of which are singletons, and about 3% rests with the top ten. General study findings and limits: The study found tofacitinib significantly decreased scalp clonality and expanded CD8+ clones among the top 100. Baseline CD8+ expansion's link to response remains uncertain, as there was one nonresponder.

Indicated treatment: oral pan-JAK inhibitor, 5-10 mg twice daily. Sequenced here: CD4+ T cells sorted from blood, sampled at week 4, from a patient treated with tofacitinib. The TCR comes from a human donor with alopecia areata. The genes are TRBV29-1 and TRBJ2-1; TRBD1 agrees at 10 bases. The CDR3 nucleotides read TGCAGCGGGGGACAGGGGTCTTACAATGAGCAGTTCTTC. Amino acids: CSGGQGSYNEQFF.